The 18 T cell receptor beta chains below were found in one sample sequenced in a study of Graves' ophthalmopathy and Graves' hyperthyroidism (dated 2018 in TCRdb). For sequencing, an Illumina HiSeq 2000 was employed. TCR beta CDR3 regions were amplified from RNA transcripts for repertoire sequencing. HTBI primers and the Qiagen OneStep RT-PCR kit were used in a first-round RT-PCR, which was followed by a second-round multiplex PCR, size selection and purification. TCRdb trimmed the raw reads at Q25, called clones with MiXCR and kept productive beta chains. A single entry per CDR3 protein holds the most common genes and DNA from its merged rows. This sample holds hundreds of thousands of distinct CDR3 sequences; 15% were observed only once. The top ten clonotypes cover around 6.6% of the sample. The source material was peripheral blood. The receptor set was obtained from a woman under 30 with stable Graves' hyperthyroidism. Donor details come from another sample of the same person, matched by shared clones.

This clonotype appeared a few times. The V gene is TRBV5-1, the J gene TRBJ1-2; D gene uncertain. CDR1 and CDR2 (germline): SGHRS, YFSETQ. V lost 4 bases and J 0 bases, leaving 13 bases between the germline ends. The CDR3 contains 15 residues. Here the CDR3 DNA reads TGCGCCAGCAGCAGACACCCGAGGGCTAACTATGGCTACACCTTC. This gives the protein CASSRHPRANYGYTF.

This clonotype was observed many times. V is TRBV6-2 or TRBV6-3 and J is TRBJ1-5, with D possibly matching TRBD1 (5 bases). The CDR3 has 16 residues. Germline loops: CDR1 MNHEY, CDR2 SVGEGT. Deletions cut 7 bases from V and 4 bases from J, with 20 bases between. The CDR3 nucleotides are TGTGCCAGCAAGAGGGGAGTAAAGGACGGAAATCAGCCCCAGCATTTT. Its translation: CASKRGVKDGNQPQHF.

This clonotype was seen ten or more times. V is TRBV11-2 and J is TRBJ1-1; D remains ambiguous. The V gene's germline CDR1 is SGHAT and CDR2 FQNNGV. V lost 0 bases and J lost 2, with 10 bases in between. The CDR3 contains 15 residues. The CDR3 loop is CASSLEPFPNTEAFF. As DNA, the CDR3 is TGTGCCAGCAGCTTAGAACCGTTTCCAAACACTGAAGCTTTCTTT.

The chain employs TRBV5-1 and TRBJ1-2; the match to TRBD1 covers 7 bases. The germline CDR1 and CDR2 sequences are SGHRS and YFSETQ. The V and J ends lost 8 bases and 0 bases, in that order; junction bases with no gene match: 10. The CDR3 totals 15 residues. The CDR3 loop reads CASSNRGRANYGYTF. The CDR3 region has the DNA TGCGCCAGTTCAAACAGGGGCAGAGCTAACTATGGCTACACCTTC.

This chain joins TRBV28 and TRBJ1-5; a weak D match, TRBD1 (5 bases). This CDR3 region has 18 residues. Deletions cut 5 bases from V and 1 base from J, with 21 bases between. The V gene's germline CDR1 is MDHEN and CDR2 SYDVKM. The CDR3 coding sequence is TGTGCCAGCAGTCCCCTCCGGGCAGGGAGATTCAGCAATCAGCCCCAGCATTTT. It encodes CASSPLRAGRFSNQPQHF.

In its sample, this clonotype was seen many times. The J gene is TRBJ1-2, the V gene TRBV6-1; D unresolved. The CDR3 extends over 13 amino acids. CDR1 MNHNS and CDR2 SASEGT come from the germline V gene. V was trimmed by 2 bases and J by 3 bases, leaving 7 bases between them. CDR3 loop: CASSESVDYGYTF. As DNA, the CDR3 is TGTGCCAGCAGTGAATCGGTGGACTATGGCTACACCTTC.

This clonotype occurred many times. Given a much more abundant clone one base away, this may be a read error. This chain connects TRBV14 to TRBJ2-7; D is undetermined. This CDR3 comprises 11 residues. The germline V gene has CDR1 SGHDN and CDR2 FVKESK. The V and J ends lost 1 base and 2 bases respectively, with 0 bases between them. This chain's CDR3 is CASSQAYEQYF. In nucleotides, the CDR3 is TGTGCCAGCAGCCAAGCCTACGAGCAGTACTTC.

The gene calls are TRBV3-1 and TRBJ1-5; a weak D match, TRBD1 (6 bases). Germline assignment: CDR1 LGHDT and CDR2 YNNKEL (reference sequence). Trimming took 4 bases from V and 1 from J, leaving 11 bases between them. CDR3 length equals 15 residues. This chain's CDR3 is CASSPGEFSNQPQHF. CDR3 bases: TGTGCCAGCAGCCCAGGGGAATTCAGCAATCAGCCCCAGCATTTT.

Many counts were recorded for this clonotype. V gene TRBV2 combines with J gene TRBJ2-7; D may be TRBD1 (6 bases). The V gene lost 4 bases and the J gene lost 1 base, with 14 bases spanning the gap. Germline loops: CDR1 SNHLY, CDR2 FYNNEI. The CDR3 consists of 15 residues. CDR3 coding DNA: TGTGCCAGCAGTGCCAGCAGGGGCCTTTCCTACGAGCAGTACTTC. Its translation is CASSASRGLSYEQYF.

The sample holds many counts of this clonotype. V and J are TRBV28 and TRBJ1-6; unclear D gene. Germline-derived CDR1 and CDR2 are MDHEN and SYDVKM. The CDR3 is 16 residues long. V was trimmed by 8 bases and J by 3 bases, leaving 17 bases between them. The chain's CDR3 is CASWTAGKVYNSPLHF. DNA for the CDR3: TGTGCCAGCTGGACCGCGGGGAAAGTCTATAATTCACCCCTCCACTTT.

This clonotype was recorded many times. The chain carries TRBV12-3 or TRBV12-4 and TRBJ1-5; D possibly corresponds to TRBD1 (5 bases). The CDR3 runs 14 residues. Trimming stripped 8 bases from V and 6 bases from J, with 17 bases between. The chain's CDR3 is CASGSGAGGQPQHF. The DNA of the CDR3 is TGTGCCAGCGGTTCCGGGGCCGGGGGTCAGCCCCAGCATTTT.

The chain joins TRBV6-2 or TRBV6-3 to TRBJ2-4; the D call may be TRBD1 or TRBD2 (6 bases each). Trimming cost V 1 base and J 6 bases, with 13 bases left between them. This CDR3 comprises 15 residues. CDR1 is MNHEY and CDR2 is SVGEGT in the germline V gene. Here the CDR3 DNA reads TGTGCCAGCAGTTACTTGGAGGGGGAGATAAACATTCAGTACTTC. Its protein product is CASSYLEGEINIQYF.

In its sample, this clonotype was seen many times. V and J are TRBV29-1 and TRBJ1-2; D might be TRBD1 (6 bases). V was shortened by 4 bases and J by 3 bases, with 12 bases between the two germline ends. CDR3 length: 13 amino acids. Looked up from germline, CDR1 is SQVTM and CDR2 is ANQGSEA. The CDR3 loop reads CSVGGGPHYGYTF. CDR3 nucleotides: TGCAGCGTTGGGGGGGGGCCCCACTATGGCTACACCTTC.

This clonotype occurred many times. The chain is built from TRBV12-3 or TRBV12-4 and TRBJ1-2, with D unresolved. V lost 0 bases, J lost 4 bases, and 9 bases lay in between. CDR3 length: 14 residues. The CDR3 DNA reads as TGTGCCAGCAGTTTAGCAACGCGGATCTATGGCTACACCTTC. It translates to CASSLATRIYGYTF.

This clonotype was detected ten times or more. Here the CDR3 reads CASSLGQFYEQYF. The CDR3, as DNA: TGTGCCAGCAGCTTAGGGCAGTTTTACGAGCAGTACTTC. This chain connects TRBV7-3 to TRBJ2-7; the D is unclear. Germline V gives CDR1 SGHTA, CDR2 FQGTGA. The CDR3 runs to 13 residues. Deletions cut 2 bases from V and 4 bases from J, with 9 bases between.

This clonotype was seen many times. V gene TRBV5-1 combines with J gene TRBJ1-2; 7 nucleotides match TRBD1. This CDR3 region has 14 residues. From germline, CDR1 is SGHRS and CDR2 YFSETQ. V lost 4 bases, J lost 4 bases, and 7 bases stayed unmatched. The CDR3 reads CASSPGQLFYGYTF. The CDR3 nucleotides are TGCGCCAGCAGCCCGGGACAGCTCTTCTATGGCTACACCTTC.

This clonotype was detected ten times or more. The V and J genes are TRBV15 and TRBJ1-1; D is undetermined. Trimming left V 7 bases short and J 5 bases short, with 14 bases between. CDR1 is LNHNV, CDR2 YYDKDF, per germline (reference sequence). The CDR3 is made up of 13 amino acids. The DNA for the CDR3 is TGTGCCACCACAGTCTCGGGATGGACTGAAGCTTTCTTT. It codes for CATTVSGWTEAFF.

In regard to this clonotype: This sequence may be a read error, since a much larger clone differs from it by one base. This is likely a read error, given that the CDR3 carries no conserved phenylalanine or tryptophan at its end. The rearrangement links TRBV6-2 or TRBV6-3 to TRBJ1-5; D not resolved. Trimming removed 7 bases at V and 2 bases at J, with 12 bases between. This CDR3 contains 14 residues. Germline-derived CDR1 and CDR2 are MNHEY and SVGEGT. The CDR3 DNA reads as TGTGCCAGCAACCCGTGGGCTGGCAATCAGCCCCAGCATGTT. It yields the protein CASNPWAGNQPQHV.